This T cell receptor beta chain was recovered during a study of PD-1 blockade in classical Hodgkin lymphoma. For this clone: Its antigen is not identified.

Trimming took 6 bases from V and 0 from J, leaving 24 bases between them. This CDR3 region has 19 residues. Method: immunoSEQ multiplex PCR; TCRdb's copy keeps in-frame clones and lacks some. The top ten hold 33% of the sample, which has several thousand clones, almost 85% seen once. Each and every patient relapsed after autologous stem cell transplantation, and patients got differing brentuximab vedotin exposure. Whole-study results and caveats: A reduction in baseline TCR diversity was reportedly seen in newly diagnosed patients relative to healthy donors. Patients were excluded if nivolumab began under 1 year after ASCT (the autologous transplant).

The sequence was obtained from a human donor with classical Hodgkin lymphoma. This sequence joins TRBV23-1 and TRBJ2-4; D is tentatively TRBD1 or TRBD2 (5 bases each). TRBV23-1 is filed as an ORF, its function uncertain. The sequences come from peripheral blood mononuclear cells (PBMCs), collected at baseline. The CDR3 DNA reads as TGCGCCAGCAGCCGACACGAGGGGAGAGGGGAACTAGCCAAAAACATTCAGTACTTC. This sequence encodes CASSRHEGRGELAKNIQYF.